These 23 T cell receptor beta chains originate from one sample sequenced in a study of blood T cell repertoires in COVID-19. Libraries were prepared by immunoSEQ multiplex PCR; TCRdb keeps only in-frame clonotypes and omits some of them. Here the sample spans a few hundred thousand clones, approximately 84% being singletons. The material sequenced was peripheral blood. Source of these receptors: an older person with COVID-19, enrolled during active disease.

The rearrangement links TRBV15 to TRBJ1-6; TRBD1 matches 9 bases. Trimming at V came to 2 bases and at J to 9 bases, leaving 8 bases not matched to a gene. Germline CDR1 LNHNV, CDR2 YYDKDF (reference sequence). This CDR3 has 16 residues. The chain's CDR3 is CATSRPTGTGPSPLHF. CDR3 nucleotide sequence: TGTGCCACCAGCAGACCCACCGGGACAGGGCCTTCACCCCTCCACTTT.

This chain links TRBV6-5 with TRBJ2-4; D may be TRBD2 (6 bases). Germline V gives CDR1 MNHEY, CDR2 SVGAGI. V was cut by 7 bases and J by 0 bases, with 13 bases left in between. The length of the CDR3 is 15 residues. The CDR3, as DNA: TGTGCCAGCACCCCGCCGGGACTAGCCAAAAACATTCAGTACTTC. Amino acid sequence: CASTPPGLAKNIQYF.

This clone has a single count. Different DNA sequences within this sample yield the same CDR3. The chain employs TRBV6-1 and TRBJ2-7; D is unclear. V lost 2 bases to trimming and J lost 3 bases, with 5 bases between them. The CDR3 totals 12 residues. CDR1 and CDR2 from the germline V gene are MNHNS and SASEGT. The DNA for the CDR3 is TGTGCCAGCAGTGAATTCAACTACGAGCAGTACTTC. Its translation is CASSEFNYEQYF.

The J gene is TRBJ1-3, the V gene TRBV5-4; tentatively, D is TRBD1 (6 bases). This CDR3 is built from 16 residues. Germline CDR1 is SGHNT and CDR2 is YYREEE (reference sequence). V shed 4 bases and J shed 4 bases, with 18 bases lying between them. The CDR3 DNA follows: TGTGCCAGCAGCACGTCGTCGACAGGCGCGGGAAACACCATATATTTT. It encodes CASSTSSTGAGNTIYF.

V is TRBV6-6 and J is TRBJ1-2; D is possibly TRBD1 (6 bases). From germline, CDR1 is MNHNY and CDR2 SVGAGI (reference sequence). The CDR3 is 14 residues long. V was cut by 6 bases and J by 5 bases, with 16 bases left in between. The CDR3 bases are TGTGCCAGCAGAGCGACAGGAGAAGCTTATGGCTACACCTTC. It specifies CASRATGEAYGYTF.

CDR3 amino acids: CASSLIESRDTGELFF. Here the CDR3 DNA reads TGTGCCAGCAGCTTGATCGAGTCGCGTGACACCGGGGAGCTGTTTTTT. The genes are TRBV5-6 and TRBJ2-2, with D unresolved. From germline, CDR1 is SGHDT and CDR2 YYEEEE. This CDR3 has 16 amino acids. V was shortened by 1 base and J by 3 bases, with 13 bases between the two germline ends.

The gene calls are TRBV28 and TRBJ2-3; no firm D call. V was shortened by 7 bases and J by 4 bases, with 6 bases between the two germline ends. The germline CDR1 and CDR2 sequences are MDHEN and SYDVKM. The CDR3 extends over 11 amino acids. The CDR3 sequence: CASTSSDTQYF. DNA of the CDR3: TGTGCCAGCACCTCCTCAGATACGCAGTATTTT. Full variable domain (rest looked up from reference TRBV28 and TRBJ2-3): DVKVTQSSRYLVKRTGEKVFLECVQDMDHENMFWYRQDPGLGLRLIYFSYDVKMKEKGDIPEGYSVSREKKERFSLILESASTNQTSMYLCASTSSDTQYFGPGTRLTVL.

V and J are TRBV3-1 (or the pseudogene TRBV3-2) and TRBJ2-3, with TRBD2 as a possible D gene (6 bases). The germline CDR1 and CDR2 sequences are LGHDT and YNNKEL (reference sequence). V was cut by 1 base and J by 6 bases, with 11 bases left in between. The CDR3 has 14 amino acids. The CDR3 spells CASSQVGGFDTQYF. CDR3 DNA sequence: TGTGCCAGCAGCCAAGTGGGGGGTTTTGATACGCAGTATTTT.

The chain carries TRBV7-8 and TRBJ2-7, with 10 bases that match TRBD2. Losses at the gene ends were 3 bases for V and 4 bases for J; bases not matched to a gene: 6. Germline CDR1 is SGHVS and CDR2 is FQNEAQ. The length of the CDR3 is 15 residues. CDR3 amino acids: CASSLQREGFYEQYF. CDR3 nucleotide sequence: TGTGCCAGCAGCTTGCAGCGGGAGGGCTTTTACGAGCAGTACTTC.

The chain uses TRBV7-2 and TRBJ2-5, with TRBD2 as a possible D gene (5 bases). Looked up from germline, CDR1 is SGHTA and CDR2 is FQGNSA. The CDR3 length is 13 residues. The V end lost 1 base, the J end lost 3 bases, and 6 bases lay between the germline ends. Here the CDR3 reads CASSLVREETQYF. The DNA for the CDR3 is TGTGCCAGCAGCTTAGTGCGGGAAGAGACCCAGTACTTC.

The chain has TRBV9 and TRBJ1-2, with unresolved D. V gave up 3 bases and J gave up 5 bases, with 14 bases separating them. Germline lookup yields CDR1 SGDLS and CDR2 YYNGEE. The CDR3 length is 14 residues. The CDR3 nucleotides are TGTGCCAGCAGCGGCCCTAGGAGTCAATATGGCTACACCTTC. Its protein is CASSGPRSQYGYTF.

This chain connects TRBV7-9 to TRBJ2-3, with 8 positions matching TRBD2. Germline lookup yields CDR1 SEHNR and CDR2 FQNEAQ (reference sequence). Losses at the gene ends were 2 bases for V and 5 bases for J; bases not matched to a gene: 3. The CDR3 is 14 amino acids. The CDR3 DNA follows: TGTGCCAGCAGCTTACTAACTAGCGGAGATACGCAGTATTTT. This gives the protein CASSLLTSGDTQYF.

The CDR3 nucleotides read TGTGCCACCGGGAGGACAGGGCAAGAGACCCAGTACTTC. Amino acid sequence: CATGRTGQETQYF. This chain links TRBV24-1 with TRBJ2-5; 8 bases are a match to TRBD1. With V trimmed by 9 bases and J by 2 bases, 4 bases remained unmatched. The germline V gene encodes CDR1 KGHDR and CDR2 SFDVKD. This CDR3 spans 13 amino acids.

This clone was recorded only once. V is TRBV6-6 and J is TRBJ1-5, with 7 bases matching TRBD1. Losses at the gene ends were 6 bases for V and 2 bases for J; bases not matched to a gene: 10. The germline gives CDR1 MNHNY, CDR2 SVGAGI (reference sequence). The CDR3 extends over 16 amino acids. The CDR3 protein is CASRTTGEGGNQPQHF. The CDR3 DNA follows: TGTGCCAGCAGGACCACAGGGGAAGGTGGCAATCAGCCCCAGCATTTT.

V and J are TRBV30 and TRBJ2-7; 8 bases align to TRBD2. Germline CDR1 and CDR2: GTSNPN and SVGIG (reference sequence). V trimming: 7 bases; J trimming: 9 bases; junction bases outside the gene matches: 11. The CDR3 runs to 12 residues. CDR3 bases: TGTGCCTCTCCGGGACTAGGTGATGGGCAGTACTTC. Its protein product is CASPGLGDGQYF. Using reference TRBV30 and TRBJ2-7 for the parts outside the CDR3, the full variable domain is SQTIHQWPATLVQPVGSPLSLECTVEGTSNPNLYWYRQAAGRGLQLLFYSVGIGQISSEVPQNLSASRPQDRQFILSSKKLLLSDSGFYLCASPGLGDGQYFGPGTRLTVT.

The chain carries TRBV27 and TRBJ2-1, with a weak D call TRBD2 (5 bases). The CDR3 length is 18 residues. Germline values: CDR1 MNHEY, CDR2 SMNVEV (reference sequence). Trimming took off 5 bases at V and 2 bases at J, with 22 bases between the two ends. CDR3 in DNA: TGTGCCAGCAGTCGAACCCTGAGGGCGGACCGAACCTACAATGAGCAGTTCTTC. It specifies CASSRTLRADRTYNEQFF.

The chain is built from TRBV15 and TRBJ1-6, with no clear D. This CDR3 is 14 amino acids long. V gave up 8 bases and J gave up 7 bases, with 15 bases separating them. Germline CDR1 and CDR2: LNHNV and YYDKDF (reference sequence). As DNA, the CDR3 is TGTGCCACCTCGCAGCCGGGGTTCAATTCACCCCTCCACTTT. This gives the protein CATSQPGFNSPLHF. The whole variable domain, filled in from reference TRBV15 and TRBJ1-6, reads DAMVIQNPRYQVTQFGKPVTLSCSQTLNHNVMYWYQQKSSQAPKLLFHYYDKDFNNEADTPDNFQSRRPNTSFCFLDIRSPGLGDTAMYLCATSQPGFNSPLHFGNGTRLTVT.

The rearrangement uses TRBV10-3 and TRBJ1-5; 7 bases agree with TRBD1. Per the germline V gene, CDR1 is ENHRY and CDR2 is SYGVKD. The CDR3 consists of 14 residues. The J segment lost 3 bases and the V segment lost 8 bases, leaving 7 bases of the junction unmatched. CDR3 bases: TGTGCCATCGGGGGGACAGACCACAATCAGCCCCAGCATTTT. Translated: CAIGGTDHNQPQHF.

V and J are TRBV5-4 and TRBJ2-1, with 8 nucleotides matching TRBD1. Trimming cost V 4 bases and J 1 base; bases outside gene matches: 10. The CDR3 has 17 residues. Germline CDR1 reads SGHNT; CDR2 reads YYREEE (reference sequence). This CDR3 is CASSERDRGLSYNEQFF. The CDR3 coding sequence is TGTGCCAGCAGCGAACGAGACAGGGGATTATCCTACAATGAGCAGTTCTTC.

This chain links TRBV10-3 with TRBJ2-3; D unresolved. The germline V gene encodes CDR1 ENHRY and CDR2 SYGVKD. V dropped 4 bases and J dropped 0 bases, with 2 bases sitting between them. CDR3 size: 12 residues. The CDR3, as DNA: TGTGCCATCAGTGCGAGCACAGATACGCAGTATTTT. Translated: CAISASTDTQYF.

The rearrangement links TRBV29-1 to TRBJ2-2, with D tentatively TRBD1 (5 bases). The CDR3 has 14 residues. Germline lookup yields CDR1 SQVTM and CDR2 ANQGSEA. Trimming took 6 bases from V and 0 from J, leaving 11 bases between them. The CDR3 region has the DNA TGCAGCGTGTATAGGACATCGAACACCGGGGAGCTGTTTTTT. This translates into CSVYRTSNTGELFF.

The sample holds a few counts of this clone. The chain links TRBV11-2 to TRBJ1-1; TRBD1 might be the D (5 bases). V was trimmed by 5 bases and J by 5 bases, leaving 12 bases between them. CDR1 is SGHAT and CDR2 is FQNNGV in the germline V gene. The CDR3 runs to 13 residues. The CDR3: CASSGTGGTEAFF. For the CDR3, the DNA is TGTGCCAGCAGCGGCACGGGGGGGACTGAAGCTTTCTTT.

The chain is built from TRBV6-5 and TRBJ2-1; D possibly corresponds to TRBD1 (5 bases). The germline V gene encodes CDR1 MNHEY and CDR2 SVGAGI. The CDR3 totals 12 residues. V lost 10 bases and J lost 4, with 11 bases in between. CDR3 in amino acids: CATDDRYNEQFF. The CDR3 coding sequence is TGTGCCACCGACGACAGATACAATGAGCAGTTCTTC.